A selection of T cell receptor beta chains follows, all from one sample in a study of identical twins. TCRdb re-derived calls from the 5' RACE reads in MiXCR, one entry per CDR3 protein. The table shows hundreds of thousands of distinct CDR3 sequences, with more than 8% occurring only once. These data were also reused for a study on yellow fever vaccine responses in identical twins.

Sample: CD8+ T cells sorted from blood. The receptors were sampled from a woman under 30 in good health. Each CDR3 is given without its conserved first and last residue.

v_gene: TRBV27; j_gene: TRBJ2-2; len: 10; CDR3aa: AILSGTGELF
v_gene: TRBV7-6; j_gene: TRBJ2-5; len: 12; CDR3aa: ASSSGGNQETQY
v_gene: TRBV10-3; j_gene: TRBJ2-7; len: 13; CDR3aa: AISGSSGGIYEQY
v_gene: TRBV24-1; j_gene: TRBJ2-3; len: 15; CDR3aa: ATSEAGTEDPTDTQY
v_gene: TRBV7-2; j_gene: TRBJ2-1; len: 12; CDR3aa: ASSAIGTGNEQF
v_gene: TRBV20-1; j_gene: TRBJ2-2; len: 12; CDR3aa: SARVGSEAGELF
v_gene: TRBV5-1; j_gene: TRBJ2-1; len: 14; CDR3aa: ASSWGFSGGYNEQF
v_gene: TRBV27; j_gene: TRBJ2-1; len: 13; CDR3aa: ASSLSVAGYNEQF
v_gene: TRBV28; j_gene: TRBJ1-1; len: 12; CDR3aa: ASSLVVAVSEAF
v_gene: TRBV4-3; j_gene: TRBJ2-7; len: 13; CDR3aa: ASSQMVQGAYEQY
v_gene: TRBV29-1; j_gene: TRBJ2-7; len: 11; CDR3aa: SVKTGHSYEQY
v_gene: TRBV3-1; j_gene: TRBJ2-1; len: 12; CDR3aa: ASSPSTSGNEQF
v_gene: TRBV9; j_gene: TRBJ2-7; len: 12; CDR3aa: ASSERTESYEQY
v_gene: TRBV6-2/TRBV6-3; j_gene: TRBJ2-2; len: 12; CDR3aa: ASSFGLGTGELF
v_gene: TRBV23-1; j_gene: TRBJ2-7; len: 13; CDR3aa: ASSPLRGEANEQY
v_gene: TRBV20-1; j_gene: TRBJ2-7; len: 13; CDR3aa: SAYGDREGDYEQY
v_gene: TRBV11-3; j_gene: TRBJ2-7; len: 11; CDR3aa: ASSLDFPSEQY
v_gene: TRBV12-3/TRBV12-4; j_gene: TRBJ2-6; len: 15; CDR3aa: ASSLATGLSGANVLT
v_gene: TRBV2; j_gene: TRBJ2-1; len: 17; CDR3aa: TLSLVSRTSYSSYNEQF
v_gene: TRBV6-1; j_gene: TRBJ2-1; len: 15; CDR3aa: ASTTHMREGRSNEQF
v_gene: TRBV4-2; j_gene: TRBJ2-3; len: 16; CDR3aa: ASSHPMTSGLDTDTQY
v_gene: TRBV20-1; j_gene: TRBJ2-7; len: 12; CDR3aa: SAVHGTPVYEQY
v_gene: TRBV7-8; j_gene: TRBJ2-1; len: 12; CDR3aa: ASSSGPGYNEQF
v_gene: TRBV7-9; j_gene: TRBJ1-6; len: 14; CDR3aa: ASSSTGAGKDSPLH